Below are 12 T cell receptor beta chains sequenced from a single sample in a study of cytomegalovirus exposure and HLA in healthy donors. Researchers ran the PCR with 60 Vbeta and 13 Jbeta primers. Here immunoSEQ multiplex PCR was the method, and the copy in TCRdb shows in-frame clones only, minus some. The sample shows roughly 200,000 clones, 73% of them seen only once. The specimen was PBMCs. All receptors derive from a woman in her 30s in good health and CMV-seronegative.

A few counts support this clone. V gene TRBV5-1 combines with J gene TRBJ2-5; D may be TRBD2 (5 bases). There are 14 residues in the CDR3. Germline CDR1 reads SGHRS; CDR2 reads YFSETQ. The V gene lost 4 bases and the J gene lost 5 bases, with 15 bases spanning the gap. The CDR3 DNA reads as TGCGCCAGCAGCGTGGACTCCCCCCGGGAGACCCAGTACTTC. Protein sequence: CASSVDSPRETQYF. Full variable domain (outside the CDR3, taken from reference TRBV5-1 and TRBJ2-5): KAGVTQTPRYLIKTRGQQVTLSCSPISGHRSVSWYQQTPGQGLQFLFEYFSETQRNKGNFPGRFSGRQFSNSRSEMNVSTLELGDSALYLCASSVDSPRETQYFGPGTRLLVL.

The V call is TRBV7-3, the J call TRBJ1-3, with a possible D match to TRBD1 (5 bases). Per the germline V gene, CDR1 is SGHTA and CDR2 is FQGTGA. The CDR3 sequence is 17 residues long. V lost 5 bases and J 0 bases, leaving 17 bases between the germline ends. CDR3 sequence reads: CASSLGEEDTSGNTIYF. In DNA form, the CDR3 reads TGTGCCAGCAGCCTTGGGGAGGAGGACACCTCTGGAAACACCATATATTTT.

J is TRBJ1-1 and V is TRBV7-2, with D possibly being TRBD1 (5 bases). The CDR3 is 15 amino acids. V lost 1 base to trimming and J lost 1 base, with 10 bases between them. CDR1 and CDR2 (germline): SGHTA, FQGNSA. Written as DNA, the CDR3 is TGTGCCAGCAGCTTAGACGCAGGGAAGAACACTGAAGCTTTCTTT. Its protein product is CASSLDAGKNTEAFF.

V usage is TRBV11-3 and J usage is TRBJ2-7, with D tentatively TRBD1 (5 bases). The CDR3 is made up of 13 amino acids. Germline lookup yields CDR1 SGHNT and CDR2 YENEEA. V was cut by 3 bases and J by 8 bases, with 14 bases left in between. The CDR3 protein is CASSFTNQGKQYF. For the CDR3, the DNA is TGTGCCAGCAGCTTTACCAACCAGGGCAAGCAGTACTTC.

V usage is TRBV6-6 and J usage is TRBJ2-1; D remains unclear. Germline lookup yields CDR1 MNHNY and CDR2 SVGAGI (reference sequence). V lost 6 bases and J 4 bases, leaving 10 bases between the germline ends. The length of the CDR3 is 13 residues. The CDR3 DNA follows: TGTGCCAGCAGACCCGGTGAATACAATGAGCAGTTCTTC. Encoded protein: CASRPGEYNEQFF.

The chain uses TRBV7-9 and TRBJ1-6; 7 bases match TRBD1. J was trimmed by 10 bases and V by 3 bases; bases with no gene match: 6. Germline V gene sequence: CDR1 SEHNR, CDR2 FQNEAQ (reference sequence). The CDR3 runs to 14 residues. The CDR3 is CASSFGTEYSPLHF. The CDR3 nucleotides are TGTGCCAGCAGCTTTGGGACAGAGTACTCACCCCTCCACTTT.

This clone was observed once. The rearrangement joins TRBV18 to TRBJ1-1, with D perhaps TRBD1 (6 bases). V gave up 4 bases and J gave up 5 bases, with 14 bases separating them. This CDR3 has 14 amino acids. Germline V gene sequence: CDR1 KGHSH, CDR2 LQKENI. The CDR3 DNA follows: TGTGCCAGCTCACAAAGACAGGAGAATACTGAAGCTTTCTTT. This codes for CASSQRQENTEAFF.

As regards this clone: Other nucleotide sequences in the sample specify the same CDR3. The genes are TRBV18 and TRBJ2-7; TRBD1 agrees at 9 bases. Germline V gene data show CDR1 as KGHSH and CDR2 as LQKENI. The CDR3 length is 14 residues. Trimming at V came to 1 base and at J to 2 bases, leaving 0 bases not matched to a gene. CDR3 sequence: CASSPRDRAYEQYF. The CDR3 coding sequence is TGTGCCAGCTCACCACGGGACAGGGCCTACGAGCAGTACTTC. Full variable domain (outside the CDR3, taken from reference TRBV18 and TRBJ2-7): NAGVMQNPRHLVRRRGQEARLRCSPMKGHSHVYWYRQLPEEGLKFMVYLQKENIIDESGMPKERFSAEFPKEGPSILRIQQVVRGDSAAYFCASSPRDRAYEQYFGPGTRLTVT.

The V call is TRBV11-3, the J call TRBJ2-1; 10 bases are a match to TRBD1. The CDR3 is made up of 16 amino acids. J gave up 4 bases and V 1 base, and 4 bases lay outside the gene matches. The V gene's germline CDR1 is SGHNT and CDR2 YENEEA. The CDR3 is CASSLAGQGSYNEQFF. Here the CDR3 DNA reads TGTGCCAGCAGCTTAGCGGGACAGGGGTCTTACAATGAGCAGTTCTTC.

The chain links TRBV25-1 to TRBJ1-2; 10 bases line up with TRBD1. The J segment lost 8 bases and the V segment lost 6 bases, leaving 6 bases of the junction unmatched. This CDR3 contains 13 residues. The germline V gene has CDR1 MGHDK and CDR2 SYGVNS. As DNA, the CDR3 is TGTGCCAGCAGGACGGGACAGGGGCGCGGCTACACCTTC. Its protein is CASRTGQGRGYTF.

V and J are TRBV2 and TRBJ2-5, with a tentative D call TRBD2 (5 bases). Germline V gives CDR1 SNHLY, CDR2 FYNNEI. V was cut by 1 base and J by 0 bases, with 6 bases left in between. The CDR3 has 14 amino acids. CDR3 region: CASSEDGNQETQYF. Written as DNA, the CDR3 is TGTGCCAGCAGTGAAGACGGGAACCAAGAGACCCAGTACTTC.

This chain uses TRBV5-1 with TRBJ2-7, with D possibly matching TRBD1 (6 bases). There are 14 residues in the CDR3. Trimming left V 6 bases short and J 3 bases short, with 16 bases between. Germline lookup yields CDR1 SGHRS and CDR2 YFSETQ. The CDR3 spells CASTQQGPLYEQYF. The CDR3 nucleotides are TGCGCCAGCACCCAACAGGGACCCCTCTACGAGCAGTACTTC.